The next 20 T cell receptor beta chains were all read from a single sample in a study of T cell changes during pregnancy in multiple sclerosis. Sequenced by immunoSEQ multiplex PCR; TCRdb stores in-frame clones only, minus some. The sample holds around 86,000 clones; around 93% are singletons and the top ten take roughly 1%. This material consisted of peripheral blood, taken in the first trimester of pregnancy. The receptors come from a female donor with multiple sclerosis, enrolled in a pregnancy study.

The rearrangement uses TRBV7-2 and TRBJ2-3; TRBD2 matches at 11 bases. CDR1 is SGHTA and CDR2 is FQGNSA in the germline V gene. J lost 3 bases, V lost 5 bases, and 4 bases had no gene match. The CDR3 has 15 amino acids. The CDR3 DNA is TGTGCCAGCAGCCCGGGACTAGCGGCAACAGATACGCAGTATTTT. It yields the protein CASSPGLAATDTQYF.

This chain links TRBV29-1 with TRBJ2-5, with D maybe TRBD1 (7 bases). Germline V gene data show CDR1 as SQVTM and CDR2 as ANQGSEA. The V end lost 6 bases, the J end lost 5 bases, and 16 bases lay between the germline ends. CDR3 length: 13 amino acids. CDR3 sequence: CSVGGQYPETQYF. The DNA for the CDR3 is TGCAGCGTCGGGGGACAGTATCCCGAGACCCAGTACTTC.

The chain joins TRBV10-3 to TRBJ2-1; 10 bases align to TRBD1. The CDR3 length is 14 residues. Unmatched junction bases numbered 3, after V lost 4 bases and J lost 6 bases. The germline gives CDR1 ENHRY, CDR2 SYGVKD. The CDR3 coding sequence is TGTGCCATCAGTGGACAGGGGGCGCGCAATGAGCAGTTCTTC. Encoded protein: CAISGQGARNEQFF.

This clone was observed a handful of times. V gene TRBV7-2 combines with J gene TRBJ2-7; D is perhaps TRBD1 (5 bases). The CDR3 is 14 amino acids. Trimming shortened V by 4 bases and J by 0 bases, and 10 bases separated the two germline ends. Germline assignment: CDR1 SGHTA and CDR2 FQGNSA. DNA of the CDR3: TGTGCCAGCAGCTCACAGGTGAGCTCCTACGAGCAGTACTTC. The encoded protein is CASSSQVSSYEQYF.

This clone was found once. CDR3 sequence: CASSLGGGNQPQHF. Written as DNA, the CDR3 is TGCGCCAGCAGCTTGGGGGGGGGCAATCAGCCCCAGCATTTT. This chain joins TRBV5-1 and TRBJ1-5, with D possibly TRBD1 on 5 matching bases. Germline lookup yields CDR1 SGHRS and CDR2 YFSETQ. CDR3 length: 14 amino acids. Trimming pared 0 bases from V and 2 bases from J, leaving 6 bases between.

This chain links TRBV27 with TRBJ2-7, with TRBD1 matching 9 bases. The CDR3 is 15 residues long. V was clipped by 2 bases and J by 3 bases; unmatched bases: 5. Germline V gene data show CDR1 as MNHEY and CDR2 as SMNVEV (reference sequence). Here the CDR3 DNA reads TGTGCCAGCAGTTTAATCGGGACAGGGATCTACGAGCAGTACTTC. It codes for CASSLIGTGIYEQYF.

DNA of the CDR3: TGTGCCAGCAGTGACAGGCGATTCACCGGGGAGCTGTTTTTT. It codes for CASSDRRFTGELFF. The rearrangement links TRBV2 to TRBJ2-2; D is uncertain. The CDR3 loop spans 14 amino acids. CDR1 is SNHLY, CDR2 FYNNEI, per germline. V shed 3 bases and J shed 4 bases, with 9 bases lying between them.

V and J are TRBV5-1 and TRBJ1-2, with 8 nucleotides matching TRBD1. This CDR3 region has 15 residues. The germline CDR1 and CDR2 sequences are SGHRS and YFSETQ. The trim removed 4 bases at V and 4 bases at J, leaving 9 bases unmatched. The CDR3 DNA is TGCGCCAGCAGCATCCTACAGGGGGGTCTCTATGGCTACACCTTC. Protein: CASSILQGGLYGYTF. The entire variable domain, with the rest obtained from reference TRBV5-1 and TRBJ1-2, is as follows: KAGVTQTPRYLIKTRGQQVTLSCSPISGHRSVSWYQQTPGQGLQFLFEYFSETQRNKGNFPGRFSGRQFSNSRSEMNVSTLELGDSALYLCASSILQGGLYGYTFGSGTRLTVV.

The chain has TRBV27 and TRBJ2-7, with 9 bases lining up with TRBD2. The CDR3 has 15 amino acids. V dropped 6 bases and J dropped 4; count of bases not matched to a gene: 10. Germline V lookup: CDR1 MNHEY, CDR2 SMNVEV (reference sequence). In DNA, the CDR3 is TGTGCCAGCAGCCCCACGGTGACTAGCGGTTACGAGCAGTACTTC. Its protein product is CASSPTVTSGYEQYF.

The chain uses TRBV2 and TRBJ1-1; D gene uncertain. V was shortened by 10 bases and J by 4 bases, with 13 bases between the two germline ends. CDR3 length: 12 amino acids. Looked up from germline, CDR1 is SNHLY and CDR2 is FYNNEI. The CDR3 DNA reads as TGTGCCAACGGGCGGACTGGCACTGAAGCTTTCTTT. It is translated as CANGRTGTEAFF.

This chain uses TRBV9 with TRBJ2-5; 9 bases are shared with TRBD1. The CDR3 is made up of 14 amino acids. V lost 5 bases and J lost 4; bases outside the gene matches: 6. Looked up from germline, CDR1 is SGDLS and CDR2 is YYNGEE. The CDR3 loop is CASSRTGAVETQYF. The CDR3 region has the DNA TGTGCCAGCAGTCGGACAGGGGCGGTAGAGACCCAGTACTTC.

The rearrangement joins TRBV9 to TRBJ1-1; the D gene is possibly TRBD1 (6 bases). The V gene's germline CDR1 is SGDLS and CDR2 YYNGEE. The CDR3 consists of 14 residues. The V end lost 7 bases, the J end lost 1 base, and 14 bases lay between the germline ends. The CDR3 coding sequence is TGTGCCAGCGCATTGGGGGGGCGGAACACTGAAGCTTTCTTT. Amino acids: CASALGGRNTEAFF.

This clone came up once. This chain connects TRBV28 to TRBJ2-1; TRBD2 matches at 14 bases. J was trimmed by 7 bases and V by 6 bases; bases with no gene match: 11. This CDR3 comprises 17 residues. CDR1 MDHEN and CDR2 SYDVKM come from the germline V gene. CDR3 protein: CASSYLPTSGRGNEQFF. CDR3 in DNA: TGTGCCAGCAGCTACCTCCCGACTAGCGGGAGGGGGAATGAGCAGTTCTTC. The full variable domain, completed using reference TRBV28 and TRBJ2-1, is DVKVTQSSRYLVKRTGEKVFLECVQDMDHENMFWYRQDPGLGLRLIYFSYDVKMKEKGDIPEGYSVSREKKERFSLILESASTNQTSMYLCASSYLPTSGRGNEQFFGPGTRLTVL.

Written as DNA, the CDR3 is TGCGCCAGCAGCCAAGGAGCGGGAGGATGGGAGCAGTACTTC. Translating it yields CASSQGAGGWEQYF. The chain carries TRBV4-1 and TRBJ2-7, with 9 bases fitting TRBD2. Per germline, CDR1 MGHRA and CDR2 YSYEKL. The CDR3 covers 14 residues. V lost 1 base to trimming and J lost 7 bases; unmatched junction nucleotides: 5.

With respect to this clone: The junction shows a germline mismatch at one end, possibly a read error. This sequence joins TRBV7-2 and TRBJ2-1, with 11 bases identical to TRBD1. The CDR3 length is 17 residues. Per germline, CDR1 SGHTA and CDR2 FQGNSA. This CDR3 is CASSVAPGTGGYNEQFF. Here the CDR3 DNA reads TGTGCCAGCAGCGTAGCCCCGGGGACAGGGGGCTACAATGAGCAGTTCTTC.

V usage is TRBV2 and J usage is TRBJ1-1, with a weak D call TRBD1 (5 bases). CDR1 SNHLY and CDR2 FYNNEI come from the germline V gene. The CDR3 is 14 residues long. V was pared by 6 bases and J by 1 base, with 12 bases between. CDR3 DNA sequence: TGTGCCAGCAGGGCAGGGATCACGAACACTGAAGCTTTCTTT. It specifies CASRAGITNTEAFF.

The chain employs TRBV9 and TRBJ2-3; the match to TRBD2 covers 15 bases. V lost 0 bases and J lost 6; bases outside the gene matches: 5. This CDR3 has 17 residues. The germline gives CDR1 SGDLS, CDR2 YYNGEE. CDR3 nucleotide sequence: TGTGCCAGCAGCGTAGCAGGCGGGACTAGCGGGGGGGATACGCAGTATTTT. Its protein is CASSVAGGTSGGDTQYF.

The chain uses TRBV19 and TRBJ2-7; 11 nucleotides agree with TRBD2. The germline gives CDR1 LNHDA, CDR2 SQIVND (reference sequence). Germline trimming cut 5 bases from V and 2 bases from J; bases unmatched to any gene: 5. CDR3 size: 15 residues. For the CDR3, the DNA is TGTGCCAGTAGTTTTAGCGGGAGGGGGACCTACGAGCAGTACTTC. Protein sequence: CASSFSGRGTYEQYF.

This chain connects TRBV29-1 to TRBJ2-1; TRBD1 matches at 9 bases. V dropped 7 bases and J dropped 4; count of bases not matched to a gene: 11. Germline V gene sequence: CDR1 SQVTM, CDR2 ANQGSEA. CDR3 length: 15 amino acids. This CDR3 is CSAQAAGTGYNEQFF. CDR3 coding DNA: TGCAGCGCCCAAGCTGCCGGGACAGGGTACAATGAGCAGTTCTTC.

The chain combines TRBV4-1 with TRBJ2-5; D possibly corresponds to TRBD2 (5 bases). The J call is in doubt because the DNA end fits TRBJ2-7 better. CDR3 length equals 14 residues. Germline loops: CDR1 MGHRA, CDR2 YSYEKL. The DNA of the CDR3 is TGCGCCAGCAGCCGAGCGGTGCCCTCCTACGAGCAGTACTTC. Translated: CASSRAVPSYEQYF.